This entry concerns a single T cell receptor (beta chain). This entry is derived from a study of T cells after yellow fever vaccination. The ends were cut back, 8 bases at V and 5 bases at J, with 20 bases in the middle. The CDR3 is 14 residues long. The germline V gene encodes CDR1 SGHRS and CDR2 YFSETQ. A single record per CDR3 protein comes from TCRdb applying MiXCR to the 5' RACE reads. This sample has some 340,000 distinct CDR3 sequences; roughly a tenth occur once, and the top ten carry about 3%. The chain couples TRBV5-1 to TRBJ2-7; maybe TRBD1 (6 bases). Specimen: CD4+ T cells sorted from PBMCs, collected 45 days after the yellow fever booster vaccination. This TCR came from a man aged 18 to 35 who received the YFV17D yellow fever vaccine. The CDR3 DNA sequence: TGCGCCAGTCGGAGGTTCCAGGGGAGCCACGAGCAGTACTTC. It specifies CASRRFQGSHEQYF.